Presented here are 25 T cell receptor beta chains from one specimen sequenced in a study of T-cell memory formation after mild COVID-19. Each CDR3 protein is one row after TCRdb ran MiXCR on the 5' RACE reads. The sample consists of 350,000 to 400,000 distinct CDR3 sequences, around a fifth of them appearing once. Sequenced material: PBMCs or a T cell subset sorted from them (not recorded which). The receptors were sampled from an adult woman who had mild COVID-19 (a few samples of this study predate the infection). Cell type and time point are not known.

The chain recombines TRBV7-8 with TRBJ2-1; D may correspond to TRBD1 or TRBD2 (6 bases each). Germline CDR1 SGHVS, CDR2 FQNEAQ. Trimming shortened V by 1 base and J by 9 bases, and 19 bases separated the two germline ends. The CDR3 covers 16 residues. The CDR3 is CASSLVVGTGRTEQFF. In DNA form, the CDR3 reads TGTGCCAGCAGCTTAGTCGTCGGTACAGGGAGGACTGAGCAGTTCTTC.

J is TRBJ1-2 and V is TRBV5-6; D perhaps matches TRBD1 (6 bases). Per germline, CDR1 SGHDT and CDR2 YYEEEE. Trimming stripped 3 bases from V and 4 bases from J, with 13 bases between. The length of the CDR3 is 14 residues. The CDR3 nucleotides are TGTGCCAGCAGCTCAACAGGGACCCTCTATGGCTACACCTTC. Encoded protein: CASSSTGTLYGYTF.

A word on this clonotype: It may be a read error: a sequence one base away is much more abundant. This rearrangement joins TRBV20-1 to TRBJ1-1; TRBD1 might be the D (6 bases). V dropped 6 bases and J dropped 7 bases, with 21 bases sitting between them. The CDR3 spans 14 residues. Germline assignment: CDR1 DFQATT and CDR2 SNEGSKA (reference sequence). CDR3 sequence reads: CSADKGGADNEAFF. CDR3 DNA sequence: TGCAGTGCGGATAAAGGGGGGGCGGATAATGAAGCTTTCTTT.

This clonotype was counted between two and nine times. V usage is TRBV11-3 and J usage is TRBJ2-1, with D possibly being TRBD1 or TRBD2 (6 bases each). The V end was cut by 5 bases, the J end by 5 bases, with 16 bases between. The CDR3 sequence is 15 residues long. Germline-derived CDR1 and CDR2 are SGHNT and YENEEA. The DNA for the CDR3 is TGTGCCAGCAGCCCCCCCGGGGGCAGTCACAATGAGCAGTTCTTC. Protein sequence: CASSPPGGSHNEQFF.

The gene calls are TRBV25-1 and TRBJ2-1, with 9 bases identical to TRBD1. V lost 7 bases, J lost 6 bases, and 7 bases stayed unmatched. The CDR3 sequence is 14 residues long. Germline values: CDR1 MGHDK, CDR2 SYGVNS. In nucleotides, the CDR3 is TGTGCCAGCATTCCGGGACAGGGCGCCAATGAGCAGTTCTTC. It codes for CASIPGQGANEQFF.

A single count supports this clonotype. The chain couples TRBV24-1 to TRBJ2-7, with D perhaps matching TRBD2 (5 bases). The CDR3 loop spans 15 amino acids. Trimming shortened V by 8 bases and J by 3 bases, and 19 bases separated the two germline ends. The germline CDR1 and CDR2 sequences are KGHDR and SFDVKD. The CDR3 coding sequence is TGTGCCACCAATGTTCCCCCCAGCGGAGGCTACGAGCAGTACTTC. This codes for CATNVPPSGGYEQYF.

The chain couples TRBV18 to TRBJ2-1; D possibly corresponds to TRBD1 (6 bases). The germline CDR1 and CDR2 sequences are KGHSH and LQKENI. V lost 3 bases and J lost 15, with 18 bases in between. The CDR3 consists of 13 residues. CDR3 loop: CASSPRDIALSFF. CDR3 nucleotide sequence: TGTGCCAGCTCACCTAGGGACATTGCTCTCTCGTTCTTC.

This clonotype was counted ten times or more. V and J are TRBV20-1 and TRBJ1-2, with 7 positions matching TRBD1. V shed 6 bases and J 5 bases; nucleotides not matched to a gene: 6. Germline CDR1 reads DFQATT; CDR2 reads SNEGSKA (reference sequence). This CDR3 has 12 residues. CDR3 sequence reads: CSATGTEYGYTF. Here the CDR3 DNA reads TGCAGTGCCACCGGGACAGAATATGGCTACACCTTC.

This clonotype has only a few counts. The J gene is TRBJ2-7, the V gene TRBV24-1, with no clear D. CDR3 length equals 11 residues. CDR1 and CDR2 from the germline V gene are KGHDR and SFDVKD. Trimming left V 7 bases short and J 10 bases short, with 13 bases between. The CDR3 region has the DNA TGTGCCACCAGCGTCGGCCCTGGACAGTACTTC. Translation: CATSVGPGQYF.

This chain connects TRBV29-1 to TRBJ1-2; D ambiguous. Looked up from germline, CDR1 is SQVTM and CDR2 is ANQGSEA. The ends were cut back, 4 bases at V and 0 bases at J, with 12 bases in the middle. This CDR3 comprises 14 residues. CDR3 loop: CSVGSSTPNYGYTF. The DNA for the CDR3 is TGCAGCGTTGGATCCTCTACGCCTAACTATGGCTACACCTTC.

This clonotype was counted only a few times. The chain combines TRBV5-6 with TRBJ1-2; TRBD1 aligns across 7 bases. V dropped 5 bases and J dropped 8; count of bases not matched to a gene: 12. This CDR3 contains 14 residues. The germline V gene encodes CDR1 SGHDT and CDR2 YYEEEE. The CDR3 region is CASSSLDRDRGYTF. The CDR3 DNA reads as TGTGCCAGCAGTTCGCTCGACAGGGATCGCGGCTACACCTTC.

Only a few counts were recorded for this clonotype. This sequence joins TRBV7-3 and TRBJ1-3, with unresolved D. With 5 bases removed from V and 0 bases from J, the gap between germline ends came to 20 bases. The germline V gene has CDR1 SGHTA and CDR2 FQGTGA. The CDR3 spans 18 residues. The CDR3 is CASSPRVGRPTSGNTIYF. The CDR3 region has the DNA TGTGCCAGCAGCCCCCGTGTGGGCCGGCCGACCTCTGGAAACACCATATATTTT.

This chain links TRBV10-3 with TRBJ1-1; D is unclear. Per the germline V gene, CDR1 is ENHRY and CDR2 is SYGVKD. This CDR3 contains 14 residues. V gave up 10 bases and J gave up 1 base, with 16 bases separating them. This CDR3 reads CATIRGTENTEAFF. The CDR3 DNA reads TGTGCCACCATTCGCGGAACAGAGAACACTGAAGCTTTCTTT.

The V call is TRBV30, the J call TRBJ1-1; 7 bases match TRBD1. Germline V CDR1 and CDR2: GTSNPN, SVGIG (reference sequence). This CDR3 has 14 amino acids. Unmatched junction bases numbered 6, after V lost 3 bases and J lost 2 bases. The CDR3 nucleotides read TGTGCCTGGAGGATGCAGGGGGTTAACACTGAAGCTTTCTTT. Translating gives CAWRMQGVNTEAFF.

V and J are TRBV29-1 and TRBJ2-7, with D perhaps matching TRBD2 (5 bases). V shed 1 base and J shed 5 bases, with 21 bases lying between them. The CDR3 length is 16 residues. CDR1 and CDR2 from the germline V gene are SQVTM and ANQGSEA. CDR3 DNA: TGCAGCGTTGAAGCTCCGAGAGAGGGAGAAGCCCACGAGCAGTACTTC. Its protein is CSVEAPREGEAHEQYF.

The CDR3 loop is CASSLAGTGPPYEQYF. The DNA of the CDR3 is TGCGCCAGCAGCTTGGCCGGGACGGGGCCCCCCTACGAGCAGTACTTC. The V gene is TRBV5-1, the J gene TRBJ2-7, with D perhaps being TRBD1 or TRBD2 (5 bases each). CDR3 length: 16 residues. The V end was cut by 0 bases, the J end by 2 bases, with 15 bases between. Germline CDR1 SGHRS, CDR2 YFSETQ.

V and J are TRBV24-1 and TRBJ1-1; unclear D gene. The V end lost 2 bases, the J end lost 2 bases, and 5 bases lay between the germline ends. The length of the CDR3 is 13 residues. Per germline, CDR1 KGHDR and CDR2 SFDVKD. The CDR3 DNA reads TGTGCCACCAGTGATTACAGCAACACTGAAGCTTTCTTT. Translation gives CATSDYSNTEAFF.

The rearrangement uses TRBV7-9 and TRBJ1-2; a weak D match, TRBD1 (6 bases). This CDR3 is 13 amino acids long. V gave up 6 bases and J gave up 2 bases, with 10 bases separating them. CDR1 is SEHNR and CDR2 is FQNEAQ in the germline V gene (reference sequence). CDR3 loop: CASRPDRNYGYTF. The CDR3 nucleotides read TGTGCCAGCAGACCTGACAGGAACTATGGCTACACCTTC. Full variable domain (outside the CDR3, taken from reference TRBV7-9 and TRBJ1-2): DTGVSQNPRHKITKRGQNVTFRCDPISEHNRLYWYRQTLGQGPEFLTYFQNEAQLEKSRLLSDRFSAERPKGSFSTLEIQRTEQGDSAMYLCASRPDRNYGYTFGSGTRLTVV.

This clonotype was detected many times. This chain connects TRBV7-3 to TRBJ2-2, with 8 bases fitting TRBD1. The CDR3 has 15 residues. CDR1 is SGHTA and CDR2 is FQGTGA in the germline V gene. The trim removed 4 bases at V and 1 base at J, leaving 2 bases unmatched. CDR3 sequence: CASSSGTGNTGELFF. The DNA for the CDR3 is TGTGCCAGCAGCTCCGGGACAGGGAACACCGGGGAGCTGTTTTTT.

This clonotype was picked up a small number of times. The chain has TRBV2 and TRBJ2-7; 8 positions agree with TRBD2. The CDR3 extends over 14 amino acids. V gave up 7 bases and J gave up 5 bases; unmatched junction bases: 10. Per germline, CDR1 SNHLY and CDR2 FYNNEI. The CDR3 sequence: CASILAANSNEQYF. In DNA form, the CDR3 reads TGTGCCAGCATACTAGCGGCGAACTCGAACGAGCAGTACTTC.

The sample holds many counts of this clonotype. The CDR3 nucleotides are TGCGCCAGCAGCCCGACACAGAACTATGGCTACACCTTC. This gives the protein CASSPTQNYGYTF. The chain carries TRBV5-1 and TRBJ1-2; no firm D call. Germline values: CDR1 SGHRS, CDR2 YFSETQ. This CDR3 is built from 13 residues. Trimming cost V 4 bases and J 2 bases, with 9 bases left between them.

Many counts were recorded for this clonotype. This chain links TRBV12-3 or TRBV12-4 with TRBJ1-1; 7 bases fit TRBD1. Trimming cost V 3 bases and J 0 bases; bases outside gene matches: 1. The CDR3 consists of 14 residues. The CDR3 reads CASSLTGMNTEAFF. In nucleotides, the CDR3 is TGTGCCAGCAGTTTGACAGGGATGAACACTGAAGCTTTCTTT.

The V gene is TRBV9, the J gene TRBJ2-3, with D possibly called TRBD1 or TRBD2 (5 bases each). The CDR3 loop spans 16 amino acids. Germline V gene sequence: CDR1 SGDLS, CDR2 YYNGEE. Trimming stripped 3 bases from V and 3 bases from J, with 17 bases between. The CDR3 reads CASSALLEGLTDTQYF. In DNA form, the CDR3 reads TGTGCCAGCAGCGCCCTCCTCGAGGGGTTGACAGATACGCAGTATTTT.

V gene TRBV30 combines with J gene TRBJ1-3; D unclear. The V gene's germline CDR1 is GTSNPN and CDR2 SVGIG (reference sequence). Deletions cut 1 base from V and 4 bases from J, with 17 bases between. CDR3 length: 16 residues. The CDR3 sequence is CAWSARASVEGNTIYF. The CDR3 DNA sequence: TGTGCCTGGAGTGCGAGGGCCTCCGTGGAGGGAAACACCATATATTTT. Full variable domain (missing parts from reference TRBV30 and TRBJ1-3): SQTIHQWPATLVQPVGSPLSLECTVEGTSNPNLYWYRQAAGRGLQLLFYSVGIGQISSEVPQNLSASRPQDRQFILSSKKLLLSDSGFYLCAWSARASVEGNTIYFGEGSWLTVV.

This clonotype was seen a few times. The chain has TRBV12-3 or TRBV12-4 and TRBJ2-7; TRBD2 is a possible D gene (6 bases). Between the trimmed V and J ends, which lost 3 bases and 0 bases, there was a span of 9 bases. The CDR3 covers 14 residues. The CDR3 reads CASSFAGNSYEQYF. CDR3 nucleotides: TGTGCCAGCAGTTTCGCGGGGAACTCCTACGAGCAGTACTTC.